There are a few counts of the clone carrying this T cell receptor (beta chain). Its antigen remains unidentified. The source of the sample is a study of post-analysis software for immune sequencing data. Study context: Relapsing-remitting, secondary progressive and progressive-relapsing multiple sclerosis were all included among the disease courses.

Sequencing libraries made from TCR beta cDNA carried unique molecular identifiers. TCRdb redid the calling of the PCR reads with MiXCR, one entry per CDR3 protein. The repertoire consists of approximately 350,000 distinct CDR3 sequences, with approximately 38% occurring once and the leading ten covering roughly 13%. Unmatched junction bases numbered 2, after V lost 6 bases and J lost 5 bases. Germline CDR1 is SGHTA and CDR2 is FQGNSA. The length of the CDR3 is 13 residues. Study results and caveats: F measure clustering grouped samples strongly by preparation batch. Higher frequency in patients than in controls was seen for 5 or 6 TRBV segments, with TRBV5-6, TRBV5-1 and TRBV20-1 among them.

The TCR comes from a girl aged 5-17 years with multiple sclerosis. The chain employs TRBV7-2 and TRBJ2-7, with TRBD2 matching over 12 bases. Material: blood. In nucleotides, the CDR3 is TGTGCCAGCAGGTCTAGCGGGGGGGACGAGCAGTACTTC. It translates to CASRSSGGDEQYF.